This TCR beta chain was recorded in a study of T cell clones after liver transplantation. The assay was immunoSEQ multiplex PCR, and TCRdb's table has in-frame clones only and misses some. The sample yields a few thousand clones, under 25% seen once. Alloreactive TCRbeta sequences came from sequencing proliferating CFSE-low cells in the MLR. Germline V gene sequence: CDR1 SGHTA, CDR2 FQGNSA. Trimming left V 2 bases short and J 6 bases short, with 8 bases between. The CDR3 sequence is 13 residues long. A word on this clone: Its antigen remains unknown.

The clonotype was recovered from a human patient who received a liver transplant. Some of the T cells may derive from the graft donor. The chain is built from TRBV7-2 and TRBJ2-1; D is undetermined. The sample comprised CD8+ T cells from cultured PBMCs. CDR3 DNA sequence: TGTGCCAGCAGCTTATCCCCACCCAATGAGCAGTTCTTC. Translation: CASSLSPPNEQFF.